Sequencing of this TCR beta chain was carried out in a study of blood T cell repertoires in COVID-19. V shed 3 bases and J shed 5 bases, with 14 bases lying between them. The germline V gene has CDR1 MNHEY and CDR2 SMNVEV (reference sequence). The CDR3 extends over 14 amino acids. Repertoires were generated with immunoSEQ multiplex PCR, while TCRdb's copy carries only in-frame clones and drops some. Of 95,000 or so clones listed, 86% are singletons. The sequenced sample consisted of peripheral blood. The rearrangement uses TRBV27 and TRBJ2-7; a possible D gene is TRBD2 (6 bases). This TCR came from a man at least 80 years old with active or convalescent COVID-19. For the CDR3, the DNA is TGTGCCAGCAGTTTCAGGAGGGGTCCCGACGAGCAGTACTTC. Protein: CASSFRRGPDEQYF.